The 12 T cell receptor beta chains listed next were all sequenced from one sample in a study of blood T cell repertoires in COVID-19. Repertoires were generated with immunoSEQ multiplex PCR, while TCRdb's copy carries only in-frame clones and drops some. The sample has approximately 72,000 clones; around nine tenths are singletons. The sequenced sample was peripheral blood. These receptor sequences come from a woman aged 55-70 years with acute or convalescent COVID-19.

This chain uses TRBV6-5 with TRBJ1-3; weak D call: TRBD1 (6 bases). The V and J ends lost 8 bases and 3 bases respectively, with 17 bases between them. Per germline, CDR1 MNHEY and CDR2 SVGAGI. This CDR3 contains 15 residues. The CDR3 reads CASRPAGAGGNTIYF. CDR3 nucleotide sequence: TGTGCCAGCCGCCCCGCAGGGGCTGGTGGAAACACCATATATTTT.

The chain combines TRBV5-1 with TRBJ2-7; 9 nucleotides match TRBD1. V was clipped by 7 bases and J by 4 bases; unmatched bases: 9. The CDR3 runs to 14 residues. Per germline, CDR1 SGHRS and CDR2 YFSETQ. The CDR3 reads CASSSGTGIYEQYF. DNA for the CDR3: TGCGCCAGCTCCTCCGGGACAGGGATTTACGAGCAGTACTTC.

The genes are TRBV6-6 and TRBJ2-7; TRBD2 agrees at 9 bases. This CDR3 is built from 15 residues. Germline V gene data show CDR1 as MNHNY and CDR2 as SVGAGI (reference sequence). The V gene end was trimmed by 7 bases and the J gene end by 0 bases; junction bases not matched to a gene: 7. CDR3 in DNA: TGTGCCAGCATGTGGTTAGCGGGGGACTCCTACGAGCAGTACTTC. Its protein product is CASMWLAGDSYEQYF.

The V gene is TRBV6-5, the J gene TRBJ1-2; 12 positions match TRBD1. CDR3 length: 15 residues. The ends lost 2 bases at V and 8 bases at J; junction bases unmatched: 6. CDR1 is MNHEY, CDR2 SVGAGI, per germline. The CDR3 nucleotides are TGTGCCAGCAGTTACGACGGCGGGACAGGGGGCGGCTACACCTTC. This encodes CASSYDGGTGGGYTF.

The rearrangement uses TRBV27 and TRBJ2-6; tentative D call: TRBD1 (5 bases). This CDR3 contains 16 residues. Between the trimmed V and J ends, which lost 5 bases and 0 bases, there was a span of 11 bases. Germline values: CDR1 MNHEY, CDR2 SMNVEV (reference sequence). This CDR3 reads CASSAQVPSGANVLTF. Here the CDR3 DNA reads TGTGCCAGCAGTGCACAGGTTCCCTCTGGGGCCAACGTCCTGACTTTC.

V usage is TRBV7-9 and J usage is TRBJ2-7; no clear D gene. This CDR3 is 13 amino acids long. Trimming removed 1 base at V and 1 base at J, with 5 bases between. In germline, CDR1 is SEHNR, CDR2 FQNEAQ (reference sequence). CDR3 nucleotides: TGTGCCAGCAGCTTAGGAGAGTCCTACGAGCAGTACTTC. Amino acid sequence: CASSLGESYEQYF.

The chain has TRBV19 and TRBJ2-2; 10 bases agree with TRBD2. From germline, CDR1 is LNHDA and CDR2 SQIVND (reference sequence). CDR3 size: 15 residues. The V and J ends lost 6 bases and 3 bases, in that order; junction bases with no gene match: 4. The CDR3 protein is CASRGLAAYTGELFF. The CDR3 DNA sequence: TGTGCCAGTAGAGGACTAGCGGCCTACACCGGGGAGCTGTTTTTT.

This clone was picked up one time. The rearrangement joins TRBV10-3 to TRBJ2-1, with TRBD2 matching over 7 bases. The ends lost 0 bases at V and 10 bases at J; junction bases unmatched: 9. This CDR3 is built from 15 residues. CDR1 is ENHRY and CDR2 is SYGVKD in the germline V gene. The CDR3 nucleotides read TGTGCCATCAGTGAGTCCGGGAAAGCGGGGAACGAGCAGTTCTTC. This translates into CAISESGKAGNEQFF.

The chain employs TRBV27 and TRBJ2-3; 7 bases align to TRBD1. Germline V gives CDR1 MNHEY, CDR2 SMNVEV (reference sequence). The CDR3 length is 13 residues. V lost 7 bases and J lost 5; bases outside the gene matches: 6. CDR3 sequence: CASTTGEKDTQYF. The CDR3 nucleotides are TGTGCCAGCACTACAGGGGAGAAAGATACGCAGTATTTT.

The chain combines TRBV9 with TRBJ2-1; maybe TRBD2 (6 bases). This CDR3 contains 19 residues. The V gene lost 4 bases and the J gene lost 7 bases, with 30 bases spanning the gap. CDR1 is SGDLS and CDR2 is YYNGEE in the germline V gene. CDR3 DNA: TGTGCCAGCAGCACCGGCCCAGGACCCGGGACTGCCGCGGGGAATGAGCAGTTCTTC. Amino acids: CASSTGPGPGTAAGNEQFF.

The gene calls are TRBV6-5 and TRBJ1-2, with unresolved D. This CDR3 comprises 11 residues. Germline CDR1 reads MNHEY; CDR2 reads SVGAGI. The V end lost 4 bases, the J end lost 8 bases, and 8 bases lay between the germline ends. CDR3 nucleotide sequence: TGTGCCAGCAGTTCCGGCGGAGGCTACACCTTC. The encoded protein is CASSSGGGYTF.

The chain uses TRBV6-5 and TRBJ1-1, with D possibly being TRBD1 (6 bases). The CDR3 totals 13 residues. From germline, CDR1 is MNHEY and CDR2 SVGAGI. V was shortened by 3 bases and J by 4 bases, with 9 bases between the two germline ends. CDR3 protein: CASSYGQSTEAFF. The CDR3 bases are TGTGCCAGCAGTTATGGACAGAGCACTGAAGCTTTCTTT.